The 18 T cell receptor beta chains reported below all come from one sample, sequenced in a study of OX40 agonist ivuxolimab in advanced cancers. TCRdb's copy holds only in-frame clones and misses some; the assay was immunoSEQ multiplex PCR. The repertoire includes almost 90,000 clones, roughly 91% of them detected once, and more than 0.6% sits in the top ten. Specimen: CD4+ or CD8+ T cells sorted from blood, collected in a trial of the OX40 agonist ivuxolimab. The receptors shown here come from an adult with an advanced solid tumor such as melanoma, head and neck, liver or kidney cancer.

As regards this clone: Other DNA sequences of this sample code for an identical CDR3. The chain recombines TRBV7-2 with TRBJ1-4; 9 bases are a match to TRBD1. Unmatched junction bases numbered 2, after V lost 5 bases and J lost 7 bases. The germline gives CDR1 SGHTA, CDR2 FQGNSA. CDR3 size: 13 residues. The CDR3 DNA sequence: TGTGCCAGCAGCAGGGGACAGGGTGAAAAACTGTTTTTT. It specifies CASSRGQGEKLFF.

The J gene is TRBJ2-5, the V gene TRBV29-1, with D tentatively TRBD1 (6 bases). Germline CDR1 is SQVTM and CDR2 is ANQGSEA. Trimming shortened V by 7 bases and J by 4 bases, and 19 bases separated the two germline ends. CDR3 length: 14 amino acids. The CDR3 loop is CSARTETRGETQYF. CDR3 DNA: TGCAGCGCACGGACTGAAACCAGGGGAGAGACCCAGTACTTC.

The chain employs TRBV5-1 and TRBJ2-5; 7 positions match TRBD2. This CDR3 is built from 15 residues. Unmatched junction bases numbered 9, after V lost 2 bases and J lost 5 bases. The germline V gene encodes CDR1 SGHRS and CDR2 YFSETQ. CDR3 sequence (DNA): TGCGCCAGCAGCTTTGTAGCGGGCAACTTCGAGACCCAGTACTTC. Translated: CASSFVAGNFETQYF.

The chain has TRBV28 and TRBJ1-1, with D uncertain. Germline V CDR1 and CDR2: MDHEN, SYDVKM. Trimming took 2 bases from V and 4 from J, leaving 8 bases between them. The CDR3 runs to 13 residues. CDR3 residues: CASSLTSVTEAFF. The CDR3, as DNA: TGTGCCAGCAGTTTAACCTCAGTCACTGAAGCTTTCTTT.

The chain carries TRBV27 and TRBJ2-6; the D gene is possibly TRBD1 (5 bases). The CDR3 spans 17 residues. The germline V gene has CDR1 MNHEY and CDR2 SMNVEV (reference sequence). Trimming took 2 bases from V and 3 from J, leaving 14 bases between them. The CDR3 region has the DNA TGTGCCAGCAGTTTAAAAGGCCAGGGCCTTGGGGCCAACGTCCTGACTTTC. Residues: CASSLKGQGLGANVLTF.

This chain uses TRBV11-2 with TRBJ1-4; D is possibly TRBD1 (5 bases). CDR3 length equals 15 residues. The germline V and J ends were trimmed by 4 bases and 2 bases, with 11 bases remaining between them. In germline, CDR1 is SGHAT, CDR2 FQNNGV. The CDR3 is CASSSIRDTNEKLFF. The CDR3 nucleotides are TGTGCCAGCAGCTCCATCAGGGACACTAATGAAAAACTGTTTTTT.

The CDR3 coding sequence is TGCAGCGGGTGGGACAGGTCGGCATCTGGAAACACCATATATTTT. Its protein product is CSGWDRSASGNTIYF. This rearrangement joins TRBV29-1 to TRBJ1-3, with 8 bases matching TRBD1. The CDR3 is made up of 15 amino acids. Germline trimming cut 7 bases from V and 1 base from J; bases unmatched to any gene: 9. Germline V gene sequence: CDR1 SQVTM, CDR2 ANQGSEA.

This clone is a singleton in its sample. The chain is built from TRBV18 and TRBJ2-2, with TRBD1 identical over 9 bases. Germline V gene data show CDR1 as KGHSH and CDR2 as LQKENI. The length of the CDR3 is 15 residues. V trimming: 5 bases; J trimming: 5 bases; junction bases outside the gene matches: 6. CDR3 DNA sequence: TGTGCCAGCTCATCTTCCGGGACAGGGACCGGGGAGCTGTTTTTT. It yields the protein CASSSSGTGTGELFF. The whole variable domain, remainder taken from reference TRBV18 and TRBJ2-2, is NAGVMQNPRHLVRRRGQEARLRCSPMKGHSHVYWYRQLPEEGLKFMVYLQKENIIDESGMPKERFSAEFPKEGPSILRIQQVVRGDSAAYFCASSSSGTGTGELFFGEGSRLTVL.

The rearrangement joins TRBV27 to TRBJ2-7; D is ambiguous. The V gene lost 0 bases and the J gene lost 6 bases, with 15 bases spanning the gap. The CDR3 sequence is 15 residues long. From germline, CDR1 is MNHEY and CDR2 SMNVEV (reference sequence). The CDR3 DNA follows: TGTGCCAGCAGTTTATCGTCCCTAGGGTCCACCGAGCAGTACTTC. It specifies CASSLSSLGSTEQYF.

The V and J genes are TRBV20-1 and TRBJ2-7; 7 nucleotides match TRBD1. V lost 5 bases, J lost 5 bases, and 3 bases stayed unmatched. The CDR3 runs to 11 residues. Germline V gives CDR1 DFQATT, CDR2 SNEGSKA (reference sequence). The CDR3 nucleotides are TGCAGTGCTGACAGGGTTAACGAGCAGTACTTC. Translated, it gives CSADRVNEQYF.

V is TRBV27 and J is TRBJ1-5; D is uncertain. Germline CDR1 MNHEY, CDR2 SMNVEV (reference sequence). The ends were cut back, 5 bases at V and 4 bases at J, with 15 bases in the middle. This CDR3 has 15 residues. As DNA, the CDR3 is TGTGCCAGCAGTCCCGGATTTGGAAAAAATCAGCCCCAGCATTTT. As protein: CASSPGFGKNQPQHF.

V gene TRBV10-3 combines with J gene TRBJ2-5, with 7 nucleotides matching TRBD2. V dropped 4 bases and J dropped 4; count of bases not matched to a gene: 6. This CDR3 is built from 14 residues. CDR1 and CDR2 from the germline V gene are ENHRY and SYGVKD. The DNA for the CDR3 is TGTGCCATCAGTGGACTAGCCGGGGCAGAGACCCAGTACTTC. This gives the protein CAISGLAGAETQYF.

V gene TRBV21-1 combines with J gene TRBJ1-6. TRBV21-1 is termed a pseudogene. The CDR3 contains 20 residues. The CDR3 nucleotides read TGTGCCAGCAGCTGGGAGAAGGGGGGGCGGACCTCCCCGGATAATTCACCCCTCCACTTT. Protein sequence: CASSWEKGGRTSPDNSPLHF.

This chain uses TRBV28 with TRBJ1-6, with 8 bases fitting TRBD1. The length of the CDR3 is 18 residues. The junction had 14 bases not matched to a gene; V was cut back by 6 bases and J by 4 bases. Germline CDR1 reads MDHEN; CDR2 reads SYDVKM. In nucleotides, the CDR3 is TGTGCCAGCAGGCTTGGCGCCGTTGGACAGGGTTATAATTCACCCCTCCACTTT. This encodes CASRLGAVGQGYNSPLHF.

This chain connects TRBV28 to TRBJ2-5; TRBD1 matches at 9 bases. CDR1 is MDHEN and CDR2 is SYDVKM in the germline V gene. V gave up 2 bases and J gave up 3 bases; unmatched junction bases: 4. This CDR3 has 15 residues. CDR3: CASSLAGTGKETQYF. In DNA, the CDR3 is TGTGCCAGCAGTTTAGCCGGGACAGGGAAAGAGACCCAGTACTTC.

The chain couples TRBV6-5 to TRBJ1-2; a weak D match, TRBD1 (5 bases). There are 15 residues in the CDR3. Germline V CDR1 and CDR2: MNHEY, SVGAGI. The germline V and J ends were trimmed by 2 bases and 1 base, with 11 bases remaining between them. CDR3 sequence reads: CASSYRAGHNYGYTF. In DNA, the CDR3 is TGTGCCAGCAGTTACAGGGCCGGACATAACTATGGCTACACCTTC.

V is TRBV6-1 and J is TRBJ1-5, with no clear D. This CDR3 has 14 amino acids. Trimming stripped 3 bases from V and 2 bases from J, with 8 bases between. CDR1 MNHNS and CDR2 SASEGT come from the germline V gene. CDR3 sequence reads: CASSDSRGNQPQHF. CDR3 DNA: TGTGCCAGCAGTGATTCGAGAGGCAATCAGCCCCAGCATTTT.

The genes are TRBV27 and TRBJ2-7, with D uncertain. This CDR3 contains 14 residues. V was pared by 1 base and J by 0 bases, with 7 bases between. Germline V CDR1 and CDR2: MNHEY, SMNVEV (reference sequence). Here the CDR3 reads CASSLLASSYEQYF. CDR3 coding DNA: TGTGCCAGCAGTTTATTGGCCAGCTCCTACGAGCAGTACTTC.